This T cell receptor (beta chain) was sequenced during a study of T cell clonotyping in hematopoietic cell transplantation. Details on this clone: Its antigen is undetermined.

This table comes from immunoSEQ multiplex PCR, and its TCRdb copy is limited to in-frame clones, with some not included. Of 28,000 or so clones in the sample, roughly 95% were seen once. The CDR3 contains 13 residues. Germline values: CDR1 SQVTM, CDR2 ANQGSEA. V lost 7 bases to trimming and J lost 5 bases; unmatched junction nucleotides: 9. Findings of the study overall: No sorting was done, leaving CD4 and CD8 contributions mixed. At the given depth, recipient repertoires were over 95% de novo clonotypes. Recipient TCR diversity dropped after transplant; expanded clonotypes rose from day 30 to 180.

The chain uses TRBV29-1 and TRBJ1-1, with TRBD1 matching over 8 bases. The source of this sequence is a man over 45 in good health. Some clones in this sample may be carry-over from other donors' samples. Sequences were obtained from peripheral blood mononuclear cells. The CDR3 here is CSGSRQGMTEAFF. The CDR3, as DNA: TGCAGCGGGTCACGACAGGGGATGACTGAAGCTTTCTTT.